This T cell receptor (beta chain) was recorded in a study of blood T cell repertoires in COVID-19. Sequenced by immunoSEQ multiplex PCR; TCRdb stores in-frame clones only, minus some. In the table there are fewer than 40,000 clones, around 80% of which are singletons. The CDR3 runs 13 residues. V gave up 0 bases and J gave up 6 bases, with 9 bases separating them. CDR1 and CDR2 from the germline V gene are MRHNA and SNTAGT. The gene calls are TRBV6-4 and TRBJ2-7; D might be TRBD1 (5 bases). Input material: peripheral blood. The receptor was isolated from a man aged 60 to 75 with acute or convalescent COVID-19. In DNA form, the CDR3 reads TGTGCCAGCAGTGACTCGATGGGGCTCGAGCAGTACTTC. Protein sequence: CASSDSMGLEQYF.